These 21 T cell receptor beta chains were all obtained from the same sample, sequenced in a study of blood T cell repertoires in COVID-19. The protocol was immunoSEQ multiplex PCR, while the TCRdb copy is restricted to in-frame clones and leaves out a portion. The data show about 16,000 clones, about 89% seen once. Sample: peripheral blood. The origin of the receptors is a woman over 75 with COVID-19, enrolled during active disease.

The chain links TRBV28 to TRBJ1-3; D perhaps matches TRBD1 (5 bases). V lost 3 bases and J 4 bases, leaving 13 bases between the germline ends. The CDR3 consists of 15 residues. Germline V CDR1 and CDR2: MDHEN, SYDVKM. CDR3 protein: CASSFPGSLGNTIYF. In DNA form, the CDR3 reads TGTGCCAGCAGTTTCCCAGGGTCCCTGGGAAACACCATATATTTT.

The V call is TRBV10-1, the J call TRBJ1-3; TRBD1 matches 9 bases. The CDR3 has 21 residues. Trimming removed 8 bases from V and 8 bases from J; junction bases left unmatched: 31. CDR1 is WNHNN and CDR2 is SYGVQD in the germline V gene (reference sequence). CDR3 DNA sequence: TGCGCCAGCCGACTCTGGTACCGGGACAGGGTATCTCGGACCGCCAGGGACACCATATATTTT. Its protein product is CASRLWYRDRVSRTARDTIYF.

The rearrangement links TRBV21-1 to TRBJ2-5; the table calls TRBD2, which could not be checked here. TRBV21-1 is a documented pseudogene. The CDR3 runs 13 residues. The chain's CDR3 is CASSKRYQETQYF. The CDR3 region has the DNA TGTGCCAGCAGCAAGCGGTACCAAGAGACCCAGTACTTC.

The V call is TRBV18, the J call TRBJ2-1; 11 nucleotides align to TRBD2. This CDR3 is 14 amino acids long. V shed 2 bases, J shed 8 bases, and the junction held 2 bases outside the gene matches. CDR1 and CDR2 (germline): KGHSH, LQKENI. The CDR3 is CASSPTSGSDEQFF. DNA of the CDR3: TGTGCCAGCTCACCAACTAGCGGGAGCGATGAGCAGTTCTTC.

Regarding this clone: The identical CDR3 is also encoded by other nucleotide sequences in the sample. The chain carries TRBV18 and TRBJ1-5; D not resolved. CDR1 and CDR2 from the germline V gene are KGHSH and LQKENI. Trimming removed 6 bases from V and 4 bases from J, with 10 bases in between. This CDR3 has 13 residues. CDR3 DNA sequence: TGTGCCAGCTCCGACCGACAAAATCAGCCCCAGCATTTT. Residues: CASSDRQNQPQHF.

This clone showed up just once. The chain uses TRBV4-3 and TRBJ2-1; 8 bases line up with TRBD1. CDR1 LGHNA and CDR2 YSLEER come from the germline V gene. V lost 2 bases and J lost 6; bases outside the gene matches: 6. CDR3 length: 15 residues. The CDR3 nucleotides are TGCGCCAGCAGCCAACAACAGGGGGTAAGCAATGAGCAGTTCTTC. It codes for CASSQQQGVSNEQFF.

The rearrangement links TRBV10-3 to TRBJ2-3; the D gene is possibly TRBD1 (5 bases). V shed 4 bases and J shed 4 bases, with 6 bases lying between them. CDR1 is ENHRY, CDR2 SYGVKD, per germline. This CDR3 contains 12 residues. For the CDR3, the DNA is TGTGCCATCAGTGCAGGGTCAGATACGCAGTATTTT. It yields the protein CAISAGSDTQYF.

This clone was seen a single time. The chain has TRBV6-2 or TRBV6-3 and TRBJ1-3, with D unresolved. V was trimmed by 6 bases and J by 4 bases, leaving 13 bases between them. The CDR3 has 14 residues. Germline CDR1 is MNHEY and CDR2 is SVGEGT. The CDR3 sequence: CASSPPLVGNTIYF. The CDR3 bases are TGTGCCAGCAGCCCCCCGTTAGTCGGAAACACCATATATTTT.

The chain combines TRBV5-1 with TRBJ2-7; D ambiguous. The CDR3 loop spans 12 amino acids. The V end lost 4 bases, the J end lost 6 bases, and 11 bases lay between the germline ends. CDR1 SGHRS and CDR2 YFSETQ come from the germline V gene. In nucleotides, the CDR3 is TGCGCCAGCAGCCAGGCAGGTTCCGAGCAGTACTTC. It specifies CASSQAGSEQYF.

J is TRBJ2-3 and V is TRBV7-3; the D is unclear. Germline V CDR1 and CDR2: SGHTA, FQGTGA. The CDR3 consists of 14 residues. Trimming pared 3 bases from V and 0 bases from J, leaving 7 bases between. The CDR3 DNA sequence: TGTGCCAGCAGCTTCGCCCGGAGCACAGATACGCAGTATTTT. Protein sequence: CASSFARSTDTQYF.

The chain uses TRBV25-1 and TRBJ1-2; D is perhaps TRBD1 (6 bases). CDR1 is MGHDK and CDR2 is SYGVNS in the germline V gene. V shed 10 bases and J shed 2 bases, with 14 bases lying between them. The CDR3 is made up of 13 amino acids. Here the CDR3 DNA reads TGTGCCACCTCGACAGGTCCCAACTATGGCTACACCTTC. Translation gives CATSTGPNYGYTF.

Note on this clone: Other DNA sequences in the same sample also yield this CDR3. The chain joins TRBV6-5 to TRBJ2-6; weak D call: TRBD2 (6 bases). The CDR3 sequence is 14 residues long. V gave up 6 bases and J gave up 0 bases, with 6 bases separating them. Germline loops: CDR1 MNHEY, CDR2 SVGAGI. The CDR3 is CASRRGSGANVLTF. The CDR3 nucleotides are TGTGCCAGCAGGCGGGGCTCTGGGGCCAACGTCCTGACTTTC.

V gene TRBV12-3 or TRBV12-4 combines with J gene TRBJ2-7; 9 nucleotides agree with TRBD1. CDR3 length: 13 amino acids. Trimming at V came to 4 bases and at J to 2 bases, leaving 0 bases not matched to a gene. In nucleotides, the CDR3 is TGTGCCAGCAGTTGGGACAGGGCCTACGAGCAGTACTTC. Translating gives CASSWDRAYEQYF.

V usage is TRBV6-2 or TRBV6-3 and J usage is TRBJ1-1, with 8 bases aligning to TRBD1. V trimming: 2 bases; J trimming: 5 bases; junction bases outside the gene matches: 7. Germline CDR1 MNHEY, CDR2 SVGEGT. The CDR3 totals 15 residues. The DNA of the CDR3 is TGTGCCAGCAGTTACGGGGGACAGGTAAAGACTGAAGCTTTCTTT. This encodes CASSYGGQVKTEAFF.

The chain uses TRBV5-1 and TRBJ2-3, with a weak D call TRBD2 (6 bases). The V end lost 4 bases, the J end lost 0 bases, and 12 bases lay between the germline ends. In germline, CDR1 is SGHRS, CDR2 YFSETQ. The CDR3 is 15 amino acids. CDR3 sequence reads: CASSGGTHSTDTQYF. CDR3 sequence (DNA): TGCGCCAGCAGCGGCGGGACGCATAGCACAGATACGCAGTATTTT.

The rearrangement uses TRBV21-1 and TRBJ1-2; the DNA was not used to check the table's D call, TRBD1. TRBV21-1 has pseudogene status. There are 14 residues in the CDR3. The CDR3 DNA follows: TGTGCCAGCAGCACAAACAGGGTCCAGGATGGCTACACCTTC. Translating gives CASSTNRVQDGYTF.

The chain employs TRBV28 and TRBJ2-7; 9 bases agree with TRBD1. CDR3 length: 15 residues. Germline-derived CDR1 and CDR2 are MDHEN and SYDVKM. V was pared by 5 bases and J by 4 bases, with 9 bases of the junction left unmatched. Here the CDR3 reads CASSRGTGSLYEQYF. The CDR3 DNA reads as TGTGCCAGCAGTCGAGGGACAGGGAGTCTATACGAGCAGTACTTC.

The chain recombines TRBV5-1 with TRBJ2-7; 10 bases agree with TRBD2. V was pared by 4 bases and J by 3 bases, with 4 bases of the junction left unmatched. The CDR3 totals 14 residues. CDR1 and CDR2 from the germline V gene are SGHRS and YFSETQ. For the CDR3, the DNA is TGCGCCAGCAGCCGACAGCGGGGGGGCTACGAGCAGTACTTC. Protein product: CASSRQRGGYEQYF.

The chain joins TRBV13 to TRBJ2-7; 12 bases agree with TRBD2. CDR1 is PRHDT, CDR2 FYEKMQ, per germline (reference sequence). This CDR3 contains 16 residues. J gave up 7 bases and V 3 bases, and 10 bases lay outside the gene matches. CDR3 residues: CASSFSPGLAGGEQYF. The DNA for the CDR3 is TGTGCCAGCAGCTTCTCACCGGGACTAGCGGGTGGAGAGCAGTACTTC.

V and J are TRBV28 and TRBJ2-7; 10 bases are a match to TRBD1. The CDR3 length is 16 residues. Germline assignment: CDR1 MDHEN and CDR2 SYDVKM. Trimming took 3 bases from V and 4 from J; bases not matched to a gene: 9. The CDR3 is CASSFRPGQGKYEQYF. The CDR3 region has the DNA TGTGCCAGCAGTTTTCGTCCGGGACAGGGGAAATACGAGCAGTACTTC.

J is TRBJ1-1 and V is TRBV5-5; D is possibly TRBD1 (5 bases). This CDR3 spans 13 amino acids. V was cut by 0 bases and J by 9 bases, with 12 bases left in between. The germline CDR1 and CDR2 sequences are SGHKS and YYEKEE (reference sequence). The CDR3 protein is CASSLVQGWKAFF. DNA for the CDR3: TGTGCCAGCAGCTTGGTGCAGGGTTGGAAAGCTTTCTTT.